These T cell receptor beta chains were read from a single sample in a study of blood T cell repertoires in COVID-19. TCRdb's table, derived via immunoSEQ multiplex PCR, lists solely in-frame clones and lacks some. The sample shows 55,000 to 80,000 clones, around four fifths of them seen only once. The source material was peripheral blood. These TCRs come from a man aged 50-60 years with active COVID-19. Both conserved end residues are part of each CDR3. D genes are given only for firm matches. Clone size is given for some rows only: seen once, a few or many times, or a class if the clone is expanded.

size	length	D	J	V	DNA	CDR3
once	17	.	TRBJ2-1	TRBV24-1	TGTGCCACCAGTGATTCTAGAGTGGGGAGCTCCTACAATGAGCAGTTCTTC	CATSDSRVGSSYNEQFF
.	15	TRBD1	TRBJ2-3	TRBV2	TGTGCCAGCAGTGAAGAACAGGGGGGCACAGATACGCAGTATTTT	CASSEEQGGTDTQYF
.	16	.	TRBJ1-3	TRBV5-6	TGTGCCAGCAGCTCCGACGTGGGGGCGCCGGGAAACACCATATATTTT	CASSSDVGAPGNTIYF
.	16	TRBD2	TRBJ2-6	TRBV5-4	TGTGCCAGCAGGCGCAACGGGGGGGCTGGGGCCAACGTCCTGACTTTC	CASRRNGGAGANVLTF
.	19	TRBD2	TRBJ2-3	TRBV14	TGTGCCAGCAGCCAAGATCCCGGGGTTACTAGCGGGAACACAGATACGCAGTATTTT	CASSQDPGVTSGNTDTQYF
once	13	TRBD2	TRBJ2-5	TRBV12-3/TRBV12-4	TGTGCCAGCAGTGCGAGCCGGGGGGGGTCCCAGTACTTC	CASSASRGGSQYF
.	14	.	TRBJ1-6	TRBV5-1	TGCGCCAGCAGCCGTACAGGGTCTAATTCACCCCTCCACTTT	CASSRTGSNSPLHF
.	14	.	TRBJ1-2	TRBV19	TGTGCCAGTACCCAAACGGCGGGAAACTATGGCTACACCTTC	CASTQTAGNYGYTF
.	11	.	TRBJ2-5	TRBV18	TGTGCCAGCTCACCATATGAGACCCAGTACTTC	CASSPYETQYF
.	18	TRBD2	TRBJ2-2	TRBV19	TGTGCCAGTAGTGTCCGGACTAGCGGGAGGGGAAACACCGGGGAGCTGTTTTTT	CASSVRTSGRGNTGELFF
.	15	.	TRBJ1-1	TRBV5-4	TGTGCCAGCAGCCTCGACAGGTCACTAGGCACTGAAGCTTTCTTT	CASSLDRSLGTEAFF
.	15	TRBD1	TRBJ2-2	TRBV28	TGTGCCAGCAGTGAAAACAGGGGGCGGGGCGGGGAGCTGTTTTTT	CASSENRGRGGELFF
.	14	.	TRBJ2-3	TRBV29-1	TGCAGCGTTGGTGTATCTACAGCCACAGATACGCAGTATTTT	CSVGVSTATDTQYF
.	16	.	TRBJ2-7	TRBV25-1	TGTGCCAGCAGTGAATCGCAGCCTAGAACCTCCTACGAGCAGTACTTC	CASSESQPRTSYEQYF
once	15	TRBD1	TRBJ1-1	TRBV29-1	TGCAGCCCAATACCCCACAGGGGAGGGAACACTGAAGCTTTCTTT	CSPIPHRGGNTEAFF
.	15	TRBD2	TRBJ2-1	TRBV4-1	TGCGCCAGCCGGCTAACTAGCGGGAGGGCCAATGAGCAGTTCTTC	CASRLTSGRANEQFF
.	10	.	TRBJ2-1	TRBV7-9	TGTGCCAGCAGAGCTAGTGAGCAGTTCTTC	CASRASEQFF
.	16	TRBD1	TRBJ1-4	TRBV9	TGTGCCAGCAGCGTAGGCAGGGGGTGGTCGGATGAAAAACTGTTTTTT	CASSVGRGWSDEKLFF
.	13	.	TRBJ2-2	TRBV6-5	TGTGCCAGCAGGGCCCCAATCACCGGGGAGCTGTTTTTT	CASRAPITGELFF
.	16	.	TRBJ2-6	TRBV6-5	TGTGCCAGCAGTTACTTTCGGGGGAACGGGGCCAACGTCCTGACTTTC	CASSYFRGNGANVLTF
.	15	.	TRBJ2-1	TRBV15	TGTGCCACCAGCGGGGGGACGGGTCCCTACAATGAGCAGTTCTTC	CATSGGTGPYNEQFF
.	12	.	TRBJ1-2	TRBV6-6	TGTGCCAGCAGTGCAGGGGCCTATGGCTACACCTTC	CASSAGAYGYTF
.	13	.	TRBJ2-7	TRBV2	TGTGCCAGCAGTGGCCGGGTTCCCTACGAGCAGTACTTC	CASSGRVPYEQYF
few	16	TRBD2	TRBJ2-7	TRBV5-8	TGTGCCAGCAGCTTGCGCCGGCCTAGCGGGAGCTACGAGCAGTACTTC	CASSLRRPSGSYEQYF
.	17	TRBD2	TRBJ2-2	TRBV7-6	TGTGCCAGCTCACGGGGACTAGCGGGAGCGATCTCCGGGGAGCTGTTTTTT	CASSRGLAGAISGELFF
.	15	TRBD2	TRBJ2-3	TRBV6-2/TRBV6-3	TGTGCCAGCAGACCTAGCGGGAGGGGCACAGATACGCAGTATTTT	CASRPSGRGTDTQYF
once	18	TRBD2	TRBJ2-1	TRBV27	TGTGCCAGCAGTTCCTCTGACTTAGCGGGAGGGCCAAGGAATGAGCAGTTCTTC	CASSSSDLAGGPRNEQFF
few	14	TRBD1	TRBJ1-2	TRBV27	TGTGCCAGCAGTTCAGGGACAGGGAGCTATGGCTACACCTTC	CASSSGTGSYGYTF
few	14	.	TRBJ1-5	TRBV4-2	TGTGCCAGCAGCCAAGAGGGCCGCAATCAGCCCCAGCATTTT	CASSQEGRNQPQHF
once	14	.	TRBJ2-5	TRBV10-3	TGTGCCATCAGTGATGAGGGTATTGGGAAGACCCAGTACTTC	CAISDEGIGKTQYF
.	17	TRBD2	TRBJ2-7	TRBV6-4	TGTGCCAGCAGTGACTCGATGCGGGGGGCCCTCTACGGCGAGCAGTACTTC	CASSDSMRGALYGEQYF
.	15	TRBD2	TRBJ2-3	TRBV6-6	TGTGCCAGCAGCTTGGGACTAGCGGGGGGGCAGACGCAGTATTTT	CASSLGLAGGQTQYF
.	15	TRBD1	TRBJ1-2	TRBV6-5	TGTGCCAGCAGTCTCCTCCCGACAGGGGGCTATGGCTACACCTTC	CASSLLPTGGYGYTF
.	17	TRBD1	TRBJ2-3	TRBV7-9	TGTGCCAGCAGCTCGACGAAGACAGGGGGGAAAACAGATACGCAGTATTTT	CASSSTKTGGKTDTQYF
.	16	TRBD2	TRBJ2-7	TRBV6-2/TRBV6-3	TGTGCCAGCAGTTACTTTCGGACTAGCGGGAACTACGAGCAGTACTTC	CASSYFRTSGNYEQYF
.	15	TRBD2	TRBJ2-1	TRBV6-5	TGTGCCAGCAGCGCCCAGGGTAGCGGGGTTTTTGAGCAGTTCTTC	CASSAQGSGVFEQFF
.	15	TRBD1	TRBJ2-1	TRBV7-3	TGTGCCAGCAGCTTACATGGGGACAGTCACAATGAGCAGTTCTTC	CASSLHGDSHNEQFF
.	14	.	TRBJ1-5	TRBV6-5	TGTGCCAGCAGTACCCCGGACACGAATCAGCCCCAGCATTTT	CASSTPDTNQPQHF
.	15	TRBD2	TRBJ2-1	TRBV7-7	TGTGCCAGCAGCTTAGCCGGGACTAGCGACAATGAGCAGTTCTTC	CASSLAGTSDNEQFF
.	15	.	TRBJ2-2	TRBV7-8	TGTGCCAGCAGCTTAGATTCCACGGGTCTGGGGGAGCTGTTTTTT	CASSLDSTGLGELFF
.	15	TRBD2	TRBJ2-5	TRBV28	TGTGCCAGCAGCCTCCCCCGCGGGAGTGTGGAGACCCAGTACTTC	CASSLPRGSVETQYF
.	15	TRBD1	TRBJ2-7	TRBV28	TGTGCCAGCAGTTCCCCGGGACAGGGGGCTCTAGAGCAGTACTTC	CASSSPGQGALEQYF
.	13	.	TRBJ2-2	TRBV7-9	TGTGCCAGCAGCTTCTTAGCGTCCGGGGAGCTGTTTTTT	CASSFLASGELFF
.	15	TRBD2	TRBJ2-7	TRBV6-6	TGTGCCAGCAGCGGACTAGCGGGGGCCTCCTACGAGCAGTACTTC	CASSGLAGASYEQYF
.	11	.	TRBJ2-5	TRBV20-1	TGCAGTGCTAATAGCCAAGAGACCCAGTACTTC	CSANSQETQYF
once	15	.	TRBJ2-7	TRBV2	TGTGCCAGCGGGCGTCGGGGGGGACAGGGCAACGAGCAGTACTTC	CASGRRGGQGNEQYF
.	14	.	TRBJ2-1	TRBV6-4	TGTGCCAGCAGTGACTGGCTAGCTTACAATGAGCAGTTCTTC	CASSDWLAYNEQFF
.	15	TRBD2	TRBJ2-1	TRBV15	TGTGCCACCAGCAGAGGGACTAGCGGGAAGTTGGAGCAGTTCTTC	CATSRGTSGKLEQFF
.	17	TRBD1	TRBJ2-1	TRBV24-1	TGTGCCACCAGTGACCCAGGACAGGGGACGTCCTACAATGAGCAGTTCTTC	CATSDPGQGTSYNEQFF
.	18	.	TRBJ1-1	TRBV3-1/TRBV3-2	TGTGCCAGCAGCCAAGATACCCGACAGCACCTCATGAACACTGAAGCTTTCTTT	CASSQDTRQHLMNTEAFF
.	15	.	TRBJ2-3	TRBV9	TGTGCCAGCAGCGTAGGGGTATCGGGTGGAGATACGCAGTATTTT	CASSVGVSGGDTQYF
once	16	.	TRBJ1-1	TRBV7-9	TGTGCCAGCAGCTTAGGTCAGGGATTCTTTTCCACTGAAGCTTTCTTT	CASSLGQGFFSTEAFF